Listed here is a single T cell receptor (beta chain). Its antigen is as yet unknown. V was clipped by 5 bases and J by 6 bases, with 19 bases between them. This CDR3 spans 15 amino acids. Germline V gives CDR1 SGHAT, CDR2 FQNNGV. These data are taken from a study of shared clonotypes between healthy human individuals. Points from the study as a whole: Despite large depth, sorted-subset datasets appeared incompletely sequenced. On the whole, naive subsets had larger estimated richness than memory subsets had. Investigators collected only blood, and repertoires in tissues likely differ. Generation of non-shared clonotypes was less probable than generation of clonotypes shared by all four donors.

Clones were sequenced by immunoSEQ multiplex PCR, and TCRdb holds only the in-frame ones, with some missing. This repertoire shows over 750,000 clones, approximately 97% found once; its top ten account for under 0.3%. Selected positively for CCR7 and CD45RO-negative, naive CD8 cells excluded terminally differentiated effector memory CD45RA+ cells. The source is a man aged 30 to 39 in good health. The material sequenced was naive CD8+ T cells sorted from blood. The chain combines TRBV11-2 with TRBJ1-2, with D possibly TRBD1 on 5 matching bases. The CDR3 loop is CASSHLTGGRDGYTF. CDR3 nucleotide sequence: TGTGCCAGCAGCCACTTGACGGGGGGAAGGGATGGCTACACCTTC.